Below, 21 T cell receptor beta chains from the same sample are listed, as sequenced in a study of monozygotic twins with cystic fibrosis. Measured with immunoSEQ multiplex PCR; TCRdb has only the in-frame clones, and not every one. The table has approximately 25,000 clones, approximately 89% seen once. Sequenced material: blood. These receptors originate from a girl aged 2 to 9 with cystic fibrosis.

V gene TRBV18 combines with J gene TRBJ1-5, with D hard to call. This CDR3 contains 15 residues. The germline V and J ends were trimmed by 3 bases and 0 bases, with 9 bases remaining between them. The germline gives CDR1 KGHSH, CDR2 LQKENI. The CDR3: CASSPVSNSNQPQHF. CDR3 DNA: TGTGCCAGCTCACCCGTCAGCAATAGCAATCAGCCCCAGCATTTT.

The chain employs TRBV5-6 and TRBJ1-1; D is unresolved. The germline V gene has CDR1 SGHDT and CDR2 YYEEEE. The CDR3 is 16 residues long. Trimming pared 0 bases from V and 0 bases from J, leaving 12 bases between. The CDR3 DNA reads TGTGCCAGCAGCTTGGTCGCCGGAGCAATGAACACTGAAGCTTTCTTT. Translation: CASSLVAGAMNTEAFF.

The chain employs TRBV27 and TRBJ1-6; weak D call: TRBD1 (6 bases). CDR3 length: 14 residues. Trimming removed 4 bases at V and 8 bases at J, with 12 bases between. Germline assignment: CDR1 MNHEY and CDR2 SMNVEV (reference sequence). CDR3: CASSSDSNYSPLHF. Written as DNA, the CDR3 is TGTGCCAGCAGTTCGGACAGTAACTATTCACCCCTCCACTTT.

The chain has TRBV30 and TRBJ2-7; TRBD2 might be the D (6 bases). The CDR3 has 16 residues. Germline CDR1 reads GTSNPN; CDR2 reads SVGIG (reference sequence). V shed 1 base and J shed 5 bases, with 21 bases lying between them. The CDR3 here is CAWSAGVSGGLDEQYF. CDR3 DNA: TGTGCCTGGAGTGCGGGGGTGTCCGGCGGTCTGGACGAGCAGTACTTC.

The V call is TRBV13, the J call TRBJ1-2; TRBD1 matches at 9 bases. V shed 5 bases and J 4 bases; nucleotides not matched to a gene: 8. The CDR3 loop spans 15 amino acids. The germline gives CDR1 PRHDT, CDR2 FYEKMQ (reference sequence). The CDR3 protein is CASSHRDRVPYGYTF. In DNA, the CDR3 is TGTGCCAGCAGCCATCGGGACAGGGTGCCCTATGGCTACACCTTC.

The CDR3 region is CASSLFGGDTGELFF. CDR3 DNA: TGTGCCAGCAGCTTGTTCGGCGGAGACACCGGGGAGCTGTTTTTT. The genes are TRBV7-2 and TRBJ2-2; D gene uncertain. CDR3 length equals 15 residues. Trimming shortened V by 3 bases and J by 3 bases, and 11 bases separated the two germline ends. Per germline, CDR1 SGHTA and CDR2 FQGNSA.

The gene calls are TRBV20-1 and TRBJ2-2; D remains ambiguous. The CDR3 runs 11 residues. CDR1 and CDR2 (germline): DFQATT, SNEGSKA (reference sequence). The V end lost 5 bases, the J end lost 7 bases, and 8 bases lay between the germline ends. The CDR3 nucleotides are TGCAGTGCTTCGAGTAACGGGGAGCTGTTTTTT. This gives the protein CSASSNGELFF.

J is TRBJ2-2 and V is TRBV7-2, with 8 positions matching TRBD1. After removal of 5 bases from V and 1 base from J, the junction contained 3 bases not matched to a gene. In germline, CDR1 is SGHTA, CDR2 FQGNSA. The CDR3 length is 15 residues. CDR3 bases: TGTGCCAGCAGCCTCGGGACAGGGAACACCGGGGAGCTGTTTTTT. This sequence encodes CASSLGTGNTGELFF.

This clone occurred a few times. The chain is built from TRBV5-5 and TRBJ1-2; unclear D gene. V lost 0 bases to trimming and J lost 2 bases, with 2 bases between them. Germline CDR1 and CDR2: SGHKS and YYEKEE (reference sequence). The CDR3 runs to 12 residues. CDR3 sequence reads: CASSLANYGYTF. DNA of the CDR3: TGTGCCAGCAGCTTGGCAAACTATGGCTACACCTTC.

This CDR3 is CASSFQAGAGDTQYF. The CDR3, as DNA: TGTGCCAGCAGCTTCCAGGCAGGGGCCGGAGATACGCAGTATTTT. The chain has TRBV5-4 and TRBJ2-3; tentative D call: TRBD1 (6 bases). CDR1 SGHNT and CDR2 YYREEE come from the germline V gene (reference sequence). The CDR3 is made up of 15 amino acids. V was pared by 2 bases and J by 5 bases, with 15 bases between. The full variable domain, completed using reference TRBV5-4 and TRBJ2-3, is ETGVTQSPTHLIKTRGQQVTLRCSSQSGHNTVSWYQQALGQGPQFIFQYYREEENGRGNFPPRFSGLQFPNYSSELNVNALELDDSALYLCASSFQAGAGDTQYFGPGTRLTVL.

V usage is TRBV6-5 and J usage is TRBJ2-7; no clear D gene. The ends were cut back, 0 bases at V and 1 base at J, with 13 bases in the middle. In germline, CDR1 is MNHEY, CDR2 SVGAGI. The CDR3 totals 16 residues. The CDR3 DNA follows: TGTGCCAGCAGTTACTCGAGTGGGGTAGGTTCCTACGAGCAGTACTTC. Protein: CASSYSSGVGSYEQYF.

The genes are TRBV29-1 and TRBJ2-7; D might be TRBD1 (5 bases). The CDR3 is made up of 12 amino acids. The germline V and J ends were trimmed by 6 bases and 2 bases, with 11 bases remaining between them. CDR1 and CDR2 from the germline V gene are SQVTM and ANQGSEA. CDR3 nucleotides: TGCAGCGTCCAGGACACAACCTACGAGCAGTACTTC. Translation: CSVQDTTYEQYF.

The V and J genes are TRBV5-1 and TRBJ2-7; 9 bases line up with TRBD2. This CDR3 has 14 residues. J was trimmed by 5 bases and V by 2 bases; bases with no gene match: 5. Germline V gene sequence: CDR1 SGHRS, CDR2 YFSETQ. In DNA, the CDR3 is TGCGCCAGCAGCTTAGGCGGGGGGGTCGACGAGCAGTACTTC. Its protein product is CASSLGGGVDEQYF.

The chain combines TRBV14 with TRBJ1-2, with D unresolved. Germline V CDR1 and CDR2: SGHDN, FVKESK. There are 14 residues in the CDR3. Trimming removed 8 bases at V and 2 bases at J, with 15 bases between. CDR3 DNA sequence: TGTGCCAGCGCCCTTCAAGCAGAGAACTATGGCTACACCTTC. It encodes CASALQAENYGYTF.

This clone was detected only once. The V call is TRBV2, the J call TRBJ1-5; maybe TRBD1 (5 bases). The germline gives CDR1 SNHLY, CDR2 FYNNEI. V was trimmed by 6 bases and J by 0 bases, leaving 12 bases between them. This CDR3 comprises 15 residues. The CDR3 sequence is CASRVDRNSNQPQHF. In nucleotides, the CDR3 is TGTGCCAGCAGGGTAGACAGAAATAGCAATCAGCCCCAGCATTTT.

The V call is TRBV28, the J call TRBJ2-7; perhaps TRBD2 as D (5 bases). The CDR3 sequence is 13 residues long. Trimming pared 6 bases from V and 5 bases from J, leaving 14 bases between. Germline lookup yields CDR1 MDHEN and CDR2 SYDVKM. CDR3 sequence (DNA): TGTGCCAGCAGCCGACGACTGGAGGACGAGCAGTACTTC. It specifies CASSRRLEDEQYF.

This rearrangement joins TRBV29-1 to TRBJ2-5; 7 nucleotides agree with TRBD1. The CDR3 extends over 14 amino acids. Germline loops: CDR1 SQVTM, CDR2 ANQGSEA. Losses at the gene ends were 7 bases for V and 0 bases for J; bases not matched to a gene: 8. The CDR3 DNA is TGCAGCGGGGATCGACAGGGAAACCAAGAGACCCAGTACTTC. This translates into CSGDRQGNQETQYF.

The J gene is TRBJ1-5, the V gene TRBV19; D is unclear. Trimming left V 1 base short and J 1 base short, with 17 bases between. The CDR3 spans 18 residues. Germline CDR1 LNHDA, CDR2 SQIVND (reference sequence). CDR3 nucleotides: TGTGCCAGTAGTATAGCTCGTTCGACGAGAAGCAGCAATCAGCCCCAGCATTTT. It translates to CASSIARSTRSSNQPQHF.

The CDR3 is CASSRNIAGANEQFF. CDR3 coding DNA: TGTGCCAGCAGTCGCAATATAGCGGGGGCGAATGAGCAGTTCTTC. The rearrangement joins TRBV6-5 to TRBJ2-1; the match to TRBD2 covers 9 bases. Germline CDR1 MNHEY, CDR2 SVGAGI. J was trimmed by 7 bases and V by 5 bases; bases with no gene match: 9. This CDR3 is built from 15 residues.

The chain carries TRBV18 and TRBJ2-3; D gene unclear. The CDR3 is 11 amino acids. Per germline, CDR1 KGHSH and CDR2 LQKENI. With 3 bases removed from V and 6 bases from J, the gap between germline ends came to 4 bases. CDR3 sequence (DNA): TGTGCCAGCTCACCGGGGGATACGCAGTATTTT. It is translated as CASSPGDTQYF.

This rearrangement joins TRBV28 to TRBJ2-7; D gene uncertain. CDR1 is MDHEN, CDR2 SYDVKM, per germline. With 8 bases removed from V and 3 bases from J, the gap between germline ends came to 8 bases. The CDR3 contains 11 residues. The CDR3 DNA reads as TGTGCCAGCGGTCCTTACTACGAGCAGTACTTC. Its protein is CASGPYYEQYF. Full variable domain (rest looked up from reference TRBV28 and TRBJ2-7): DVKVTQSSRYLVKRTGEKVFLECVQDMDHENMFWYRQDPGLGLRLIYFSYDVKMKEKGDIPEGYSVSREKKERFSLILESASTNQTSMYLCASGPYYEQYFGPGTRLTVT.